This entry describes one TCR beta chain. The data derive from a study of blood T cell repertoires in COVID-19. Trimming removed 0 bases at V and 5 bases at J, with 5 bases between. This CDR3 comprises 12 residues. From germline, CDR1 is SNHLY and CDR2 FYNNEI. The repertoire was sequenced with immunoSEQ multiplex PCR; TCRdb's copy has only in-frame clones and lacks some. Of around 300,000 clones in the sample, roughly 90% were seen once. The sequence derives from a woman in her fifties or sixties with active or convalescent COVID-19. The rearrangement links TRBV2 to TRBJ2-7, with D maybe TRBD2 (5 bases). Sequencing used peripheral blood. CDR3 residues: CASSEAGNEQYF. The CDR3 DNA reads as TGTGCCAGCAGTGAAGCCGGGAACGAGCAGTACTTC.